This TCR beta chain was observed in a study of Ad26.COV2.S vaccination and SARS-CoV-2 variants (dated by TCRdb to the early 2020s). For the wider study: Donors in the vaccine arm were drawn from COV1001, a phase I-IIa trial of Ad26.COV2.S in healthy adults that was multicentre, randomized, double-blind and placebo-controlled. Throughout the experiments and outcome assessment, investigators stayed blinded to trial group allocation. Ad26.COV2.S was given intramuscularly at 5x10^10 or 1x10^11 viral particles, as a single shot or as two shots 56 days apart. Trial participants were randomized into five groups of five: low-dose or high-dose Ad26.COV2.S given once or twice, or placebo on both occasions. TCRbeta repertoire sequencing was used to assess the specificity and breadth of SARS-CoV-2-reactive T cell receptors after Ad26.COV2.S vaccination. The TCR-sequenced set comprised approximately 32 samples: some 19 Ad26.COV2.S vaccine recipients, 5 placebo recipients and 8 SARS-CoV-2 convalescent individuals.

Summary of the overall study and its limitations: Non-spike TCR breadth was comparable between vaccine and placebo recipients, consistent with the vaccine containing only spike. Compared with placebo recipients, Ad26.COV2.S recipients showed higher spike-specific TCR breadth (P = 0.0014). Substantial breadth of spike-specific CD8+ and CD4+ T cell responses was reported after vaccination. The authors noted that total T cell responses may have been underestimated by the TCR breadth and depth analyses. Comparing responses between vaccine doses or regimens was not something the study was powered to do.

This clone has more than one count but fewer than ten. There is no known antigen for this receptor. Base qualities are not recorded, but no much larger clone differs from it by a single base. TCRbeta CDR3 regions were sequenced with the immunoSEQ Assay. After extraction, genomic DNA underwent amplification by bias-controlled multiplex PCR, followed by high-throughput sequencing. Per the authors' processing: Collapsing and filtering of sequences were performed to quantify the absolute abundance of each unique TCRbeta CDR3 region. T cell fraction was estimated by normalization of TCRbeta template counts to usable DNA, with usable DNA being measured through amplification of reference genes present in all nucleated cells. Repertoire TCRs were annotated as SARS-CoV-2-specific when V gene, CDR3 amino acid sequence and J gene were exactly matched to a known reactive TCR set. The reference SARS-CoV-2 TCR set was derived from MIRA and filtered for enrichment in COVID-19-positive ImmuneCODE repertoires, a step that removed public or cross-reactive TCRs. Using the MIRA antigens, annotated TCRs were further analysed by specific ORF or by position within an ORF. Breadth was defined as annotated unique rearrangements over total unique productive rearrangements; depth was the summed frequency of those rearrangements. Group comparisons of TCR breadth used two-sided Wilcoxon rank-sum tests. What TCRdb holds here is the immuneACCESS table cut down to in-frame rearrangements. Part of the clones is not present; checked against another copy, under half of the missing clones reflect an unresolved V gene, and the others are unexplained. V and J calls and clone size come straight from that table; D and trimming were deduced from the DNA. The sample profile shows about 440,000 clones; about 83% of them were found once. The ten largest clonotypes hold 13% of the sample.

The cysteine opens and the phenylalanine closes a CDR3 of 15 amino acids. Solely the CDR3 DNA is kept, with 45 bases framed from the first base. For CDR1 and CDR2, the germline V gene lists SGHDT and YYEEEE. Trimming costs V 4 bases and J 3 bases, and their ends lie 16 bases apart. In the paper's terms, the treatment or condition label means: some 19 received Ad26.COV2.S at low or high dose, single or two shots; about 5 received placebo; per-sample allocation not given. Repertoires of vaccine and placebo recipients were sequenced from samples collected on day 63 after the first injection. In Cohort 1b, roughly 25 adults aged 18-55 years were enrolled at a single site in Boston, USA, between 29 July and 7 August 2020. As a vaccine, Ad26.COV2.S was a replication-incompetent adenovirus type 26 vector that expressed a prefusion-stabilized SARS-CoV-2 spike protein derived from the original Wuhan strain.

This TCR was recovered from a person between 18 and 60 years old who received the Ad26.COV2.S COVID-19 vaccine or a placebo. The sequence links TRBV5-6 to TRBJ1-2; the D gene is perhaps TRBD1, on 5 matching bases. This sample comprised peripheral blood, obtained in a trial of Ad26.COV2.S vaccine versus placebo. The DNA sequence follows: TGTGCCAGCAGCCCTGCGCCGGACACCCACTATGGCTACACCTTC. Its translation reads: CASSPAPDTHYGYTF.